Here is one T cell receptor beta chain with its context. Its antigen is not identified. The data are from a study of cytomegalovirus exposure and HLA in healthy donors. Across the whole study: Of 350 to 400 genotyped donors, around 86% grouped in the Caucasian-associated ancestry cluster. Regarding the study as a whole: Researchers counted 164 TCR beta chains as cytomegalovirus-associated. The authors judged a highly shared variant cluster likely a sequencing artifact. Researchers had no immune exposure information except CMV serostatus available.

There are 14 residues in the CDR3. Germline CDR1 reads KGHSH; CDR2 reads LQKENI. V lost 3 bases, J lost 9 bases, and 15 bases lay in between. The PCR had 60 Vbeta and 13 Jbeta primers. Data came from immunoSEQ multiplex PCR; TCRdb stores just in-frame clones and leaves some out. Among around 180,000 clones listed, roughly 70% were seen once. This TCR derives from a girl between 5 and 17 years old in good health and CMV-seronegative. Input material: PBMCs. The rearrangement links TRBV18 to TRBJ1-3; no clear D. The CDR3: CASSPGVAEGTIYF. The CDR3, as DNA: TGTGCCAGCTCACCGGGAGTTGCCGAGGGCACCATATATTTT.